The 4 T cell receptor beta chains reported below all come from one sample, sequenced in a study of ipilimumab plus nivolumab after autologous stem cell transplantation. The assay was immunoSEQ multiplex PCR, and TCRdb's table has in-frame clones only and misses some. Among fewer than 95,000 clones, 83% were seen once, and the ten largest hold more than 2%. This specimen was PBMCs, taken in a trial of ipilimumab plus nivolumab as post-transplant consolidation. The receptors shown here come from a male donor with diffuse large B-cell lymphoma.

The chain employs TRBV11-2 and TRBJ2-7; the D is unclear. The germline CDR1 and CDR2 sequences are SGHAT and FQNNGV. The CDR3 consists of 11 residues. The V and J ends lost 3 bases and 6 bases respectively, with 6 bases between them. CDR3 protein: CASSFQFEQYF. The CDR3 DNA reads TGTGCCAGCAGCTTCCAGTTCGAGCAGTACTTC.

The chain recombines TRBV27 with TRBJ2-1; TRBD1 or TRBD2 may be the D gene (5 bases each). Trimming removed 3 bases from V and 15 bases from J, with 15 bases in between. Germline values: CDR1 MNHEY, CDR2 SMNVEV (reference sequence). The CDR3 totals 12 residues. This CDR3 is CASSFLGRALFF. The CDR3 DNA is TGTGCCAGCAGTTTTTTGGGGCGGGCGTTGTTCTTC.

By share of the sample, this clone is medium-sized (0.01 to 0.1%). V usage is TRBV9 and J usage is TRBJ1-1, with a possible D match to TRBD1 (6 bases). This CDR3 spans 13 amino acids. V dropped 3 bases and J dropped 5 bases, with 11 bases sitting between them. The germline gives CDR1 SGDLS, CDR2 YYNGEE. As DNA, the CDR3 is TGTGCCAGCAGCGAGGACACAGGGACTGAAGCTTTCTTT. Its protein is CASSEDTGTEAFF.

This chain joins TRBV7-9 and TRBJ1-2; possibly TRBD1 for D (6 bases). Trimming took off 5 bases at V and 5 bases at J, with 12 bases between the two ends. Germline V CDR1 and CDR2: SEHNR, FQNEAQ (reference sequence). This CDR3 is 13 amino acids long. CDR3 loop: CASSTRQEYGYTF. In DNA, the CDR3 is TGTGCCAGCAGCACCCGACAGGAGTATGGCTACACCTTC.